The rows below give T cell receptor beta chains drawn from one sample of a study of human T cells and chemical hapten exposure. TCRdb passed the RACE reads through MiXCR, listing each CDR3 protein once. Among about 120,000 distinct CDR3 sequences, 13% were seen once, and the ten largest hold around 2.8%. The sample in question was whole blood, obtained in connection with sensitization to the hapten diphenylcyclopropenone (DPC). The receptor set was obtained from a young woman with alopecia areata. Some clones in this sample may be carry-over from other donors' samples. Both conserved end residues are part of each CDR3. D genes are given only for firm matches. Not every row has a clone size; where given, it reads once, few, many or a size class.

J gene: TRBJ2-1; clone size: few; D gene: -; V gene: TRBV4-1; CDR3 DNA: TGCGCCAGCAGCCAAGATGGTGGGGGGTCCTACAATGAGCAGTTCTTC; CDR3 protein: CASSQDGGGSYNEQFF
J gene: TRBJ1-1; clone size: many; D gene: -; V gene: TRBV29-1; CDR3 DNA: TGCAGCGGAGTTACGAGTGAAGCTTTCTTT; CDR3 protein: CSGVTSEAFF
J gene: TRBJ1-2; clone size: few; D gene: TRBD1; V gene: TRBV18; CDR3 DNA: TGTGCCAGCTCACCCGTGACAGGGGGTGGAAATGGCTACACCTTC; CDR3 protein: CASSPVTGGGNGYTF
J gene: TRBJ1-5; clone size: many; D gene: -; V gene: TRBV20-1; CDR3 DNA: TGCAGTGCTAGCCGGGGTCAGCCCCAGCATTTT; CDR3 protein: CSASRGQPQHF
J gene: TRBJ1-2; clone size: -; D gene: TRBD1; V gene: TRBV10-2; CDR3 DNA: TGCGCCAGCCTACGGGACAGGAGCTATGGCTACACCTTC; CDR3 protein: CASLRDRSYGYTF
J gene: TRBJ1-2; clone size: -; D gene: -; V gene: TRBV3-1; CDR3 DNA: TGTGCCAGCAGCCAAGGAAGTTCGGGACACCTCTATGGCTACACCTTC; CDR3 protein: CASSQGSSGHLYGYTF
J gene: TRBJ1-1; clone size: -; D gene: TRBD1; V gene: TRBV6-2/TRBV6-3; CDR3 DNA: TGTGCCAGCAAAGACAGGGGGCCCCCCCGGCGAGCTTTCTTT; CDR3 protein: CASKDRGPPRRAFF
J gene: TRBJ2-3; clone size: -; D gene: -; V gene: TRBV7-2; CDR3 DNA: TGTGCCAGCAGCTCAGGGGGGGCCGGGAATACGCAGTATTTT; CDR3 protein: CASSSGGAGNTQYF
J gene: TRBJ1-1; clone size: few; D gene: -; V gene: TRBV29-1; CDR3 DNA: TGCAGCGTTGAGGAAAACACTGAAGCTTTCTTT; CDR3 protein: CSVEENTEAFF
J gene: TRBJ1-5; clone size: -; D gene: -; V gene: TRBV5-8; CDR3 DNA: TGTGCCAGCAGCCAATTTGGGAGCGGTAGCAATCAGCCCCAGCATTTT; CDR3 protein: CASSQFGSGSNQPQHF
J gene: TRBJ2-2; clone size: -; D gene: TRBD2; V gene: TRBV20-1; CDR3 DNA: TGCAGTGCTACCTCCGGAGTGCTAGCGGGGGTTACCGGGGAGCTGTTTTTT; CDR3 protein: CSATSGVLAGVTGELFF
J gene: TRBJ1-5; clone size: -; D gene: TRBD1; V gene: TRBV9; CDR3 DNA: TGTGCCAGCAGCGCCGGGACAGGGGTTCAGCCCCAGCATTTT; CDR3 protein: CASSAGTGVQPQHF
J gene: TRBJ1-2; clone size: -; D gene: -; V gene: TRBV12-3/TRBV12-4; CDR3 DNA: TGTGCCAGCAGTCATCAACTCTATGGCTACACCTTC; CDR3 protein: CASSHQLYGYTF
J gene: TRBJ1-2; clone size: few; D gene: -; V gene: TRBV30; CDR3 DNA: TGTGCCTGGAGTGTATTTAACAGGGTTGATGGCTACACCTTC; CDR3 protein: CAWSVFNRVDGYTF
J gene: TRBJ1-6; clone size: few; D gene: -; V gene: TRBV27; CDR3 DNA: TGTGCCAGCAGTTTATCCATATACTCACCCCTCCACTTT; CDR3 protein: CASSLSIYSPLHF
J gene: TRBJ1-4; clone size: many; D gene: TRBD1; V gene: TRBV7-2; CDR3 DNA: TGTGCCAGCAGCTCGACAGGGGTTGGGGAAAAACTGTTTTTT; CDR3 protein: CASSSTGVGEKLFF
J gene: TRBJ2-2; clone size: -; D gene: TRBD2; V gene: TRBV4-3; CDR3 DNA: TGCGCCAGCAGCCAAACTAGCGGGGGGTACAGGACCGGGGAGCTGTTTTTT; CDR3 protein: CASSQTSGGYRTGELFF
J gene: TRBJ1-2; clone size: -; D gene: -; V gene: TRBV10-3; CDR3 DNA: TGTGCCATCAGTGGAGGGGTGCTCTATGGCTACACCTTC; CDR3 protein: CAISGGVLYGYTF
J gene: TRBJ2-7; clone size: few; D gene: -; V gene: TRBV11-2; CDR3 DNA: TGTGCCAGCAGCTTATGGCCCTACGAGCAGTACTTC; CDR3 protein: CASSLWPYEQYF
J gene: TRBJ2-7; clone size: -; D gene: TRBD1; V gene: TRBV4-3; CDR3 DNA: TGCGCCAGCAGCCAAGTGCTCACAGGGGACTACGAGCAGTACTTC; CDR3 protein: CASSQVLTGDYEQYF
J gene: TRBJ2-2; clone size: many; D gene: -; V gene: TRBV24-1; CDR3 DNA: TGTGCCACCAGTGGGCACACCGGGGAGCTGTTTTTT; CDR3 protein: CATSGHTGELFF
J gene: TRBJ2-3; clone size: -; D gene: -; V gene: TRBV20-1; CDR3 DNA: TGCAGTGCTCTTAGACAGGGGAGGGGCACAGATACGCAGTATTTT; CDR3 protein: CSALRQGRGTDTQYF
J gene: TRBJ2-7; clone size: few; D gene: TRBD2; V gene: TRBV11-2; CDR3 DNA: TGTGCCAGCAGCTCCGGGGGGGCGTCCTTCTACGAGCAGTACTTC; CDR3 protein: CASSSGGASFYEQYF
J gene: TRBJ2-1; clone size: -; D gene: -; V gene: TRBV14; CDR3 DNA: TGTGCCAGCAGCCAATTTGGATACAATGAGCAGTTCTTC; CDR3 protein: CASSQFGYNEQFF
J gene: TRBJ1-5; clone size: many; D gene: -; V gene: TRBV5-1; CDR3 DNA: TGCGCCAGCAGCTTGGGAACCCCTAATAGCAATCAGCCCCAGCATTTT; CDR3 protein: CASSLGTPNSNQPQHF
J gene: TRBJ1-1; clone size: -; D gene: -; V gene: TRBV2; CDR3 DNA: TGTGCCAGCAGTGAAAAGGGGAGGAGTAACACTGAAGCTTTCTTT; CDR3 protein: CASSEKGRSNTEAFF
J gene: TRBJ2-2; clone size: many; D gene: TRBD1; V gene: TRBV12-5; CDR3 DNA: TGTGCTAGTGGTGACAGGGGGACGAACACCGGGGAGCTGTTTTTT; CDR3 protein: CASGDRGTNTGELFF
J gene: TRBJ2-3; clone size: -; D gene: TRBD1; V gene: TRBV2; CDR3 DNA: TGTGCCAGCAGTGCCGGGACAGGGATGGGAGATACGCAGTATTTT; CDR3 protein: CASSAGTGMGDTQYF
J gene: TRBJ1-5; clone size: -; D gene: -; V gene: TRBV6-6; CDR3 DNA: TGTGCCAGCAGTTACGCTCCCGATCAGCCCCAGCATTTT; CDR3 protein: CASSYAPDQPQHF
J gene: TRBJ1-5; clone size: -; D gene: -; V gene: TRBV30; CDR3 DNA: TGTGCCTGGAGTCCCGGACGAGACAATCAGCCCCAGCATTTT; CDR3 protein: CAWSPGRDNQPQHF
J gene: TRBJ2-4; clone size: few; D gene: -; V gene: TRBV20-1; CDR3 DNA: TGCAGTGCGAAGATGGGAGCCAAAAACATTCAGTACTTC; CDR3 protein: CSAKMGAKNIQYF